The 13 T cell receptor beta chains reported below all come from one sample, sequenced in a study of blood T cell repertoires in COVID-19. The method was immunoSEQ multiplex PCR; TCRdb's version includes in-frame clones alone and lacks a portion of them. The sample carries some 340,000 clones, around 85% recorded once. What was sequenced was peripheral blood. All receptors come from a woman aged 18-29 years with acute or convalescent COVID-19.

The chain combines TRBV15 with TRBJ2-5; 7 bases match TRBD2. CDR3 length: 15 amino acids. The ends lost 0 bases at V and 5 bases at J; junction bases unmatched: 6. CDR1 and CDR2 from the germline V gene are LNHNV and YYDKDF (reference sequence). The CDR3 sequence is CATSRDAGDAETQYF. CDR3 DNA sequence: TGTGCCACCAGCAGAGACGCGGGGGATGCTGAGACCCAGTACTTC.

Of note for this clone: This CDR3 is also generated by other DNA sequences in the sample. V usage is TRBV9 and J usage is TRBJ1-6, with D hard to call. Germline CDR1 is SGDLS and CDR2 is YYNGEE. There are 16 residues in the CDR3. V lost 0 bases to trimming and J lost 0 bases, with 7 bases between them. CDR3 DNA sequence: TGTGCCAGCAGCGTAGGCTCTAGCTCCTATAATTCACCCCTCCACTTT. Translating gives CASSVGSSSYNSPLHF.

The CDR3 is CASRRGTGVDYGYTF. The CDR3 nucleotides read TGTGCCAGCAGGAGAGGGACAGGGGTGGACTATGGCTACACCTTC. The V gene is TRBV2, the J gene TRBJ1-2, with 10 bases fitting TRBD1. This CDR3 region has 15 residues. Germline CDR1 SNHLY, CDR2 FYNNEI. The V segment lost 6 bases and the J segment 3 bases; nucleotides outside the gene matches: 7. Full variable domain (remainder filled in from reference TRBV2 and TRBJ1-2): EPEVTQTPSHQVTQMGQEVILRCVPISNHLYFYWYRQILGQKVEFLVSFYNNEISEKSEIFDDQFSVERPDGSNFTLKIRSTKLEDSAMYFCASRRGTGVDYGYTFGSGTRLTVV.

Turning to this clone: Other nucleotide sequences in the sample specify the same CDR3. This sequence joins TRBV6-1 and TRBJ2-5; 11 nucleotides match TRBD2. The J segment lost 1 base and the V segment lost 2 bases, leaving 0 bases of the junction unmatched. The CDR3 covers 15 residues. In germline, CDR1 is MNHNS, CDR2 SASEGT. This CDR3 reads CASSELAGGQETQYF. CDR3 coding DNA: TGTGCCAGCAGTGAACTAGCGGGGGGCCAAGAGACCCAGTACTTC.

This chain's CDR3 is CASSSRQGPNSPLHF. Written as DNA, the CDR3 is TGTGCCAGCAGCTCTCGACAGGGACCAAATTCACCCCTCCACTTT. V is TRBV13 and J is TRBJ1-6; 7 bases line up with TRBD1. The CDR3 sequence is 15 residues long. Germline V CDR1 and CDR2: PRHDT, FYEKMQ (reference sequence). J gave up 7 bases and V 4 bases, and 7 bases lay outside the gene matches.

The CDR3 DNA follows: TGTGCCACCAGCCCCGCAGGGGCAGGGGGGAAATACGAGCAGTACTTC. Protein product: CATSPAGAGGKYEQYF. V and J are TRBV24-1 and TRBJ2-7, with D perhaps TRBD1 (7 bases). CDR3 size: 16 residues. Trimming took 7 bases from V and 4 from J, leaving 22 bases between them. The germline V gene encodes CDR1 KGHDR and CDR2 SFDVKD.

About this clone itself: This same CDR3 is encoded by further DNA sequences in the sample. The chain recombines TRBV5-1 with TRBJ1-4; TRBD1 matches 8 bases. V was clipped by 4 bases and J by 3 bases; unmatched bases: 2. The germline gives CDR1 SGHRS, CDR2 YFSETQ. The CDR3 runs 14 residues. CDR3 amino acids: CASSADRANEKLFF. The CDR3 coding sequence is TGCGCCAGCAGCGCGGACAGGGCTAATGAAAAACTGTTTTTT.

This rearrangement joins TRBV5-4 to TRBJ1-2, with unresolved D. The CDR3 is 15 amino acids. The V and J ends lost 4 bases and 6 bases respectively, with 19 bases between them. In germline, CDR1 is SGHNT, CDR2 YYREEE (reference sequence). CDR3 region: CASSRAAVGLDGYTF. In DNA, the CDR3 is TGTGCCAGCAGCCGGGCGGCGGTAGGACTCGATGGCTACACCTTC.

The J gene is TRBJ1-4, the V gene TRBV7-8; weak D call: TRBD1 (5 bases). The germline V gene encodes CDR1 SGHVS and CDR2 FQNEAQ. The V and J ends lost 1 base and 8 bases respectively, with 14 bases between them. There are 15 residues in the CDR3. This CDR3 is CASSLVGPETEKLFF. CDR3 in DNA: TGTGCCAGCAGCTTAGTGGGGCCAGAGACGGAAAAACTGTTTTTT.

In nucleotides, the CDR3 is TGTGCCAGTCTAGCGGGGGCCAACAATGAGCAGTTCTTC. As protein: CASLAGANNEQFF. The chain recombines TRBV2 with TRBJ2-1; TRBD2 matches 10 bases. The CDR3 is 13 amino acids. With 9 bases clipped from V and 5 bases from J, the junction kept 4 bases outside the gene matches. Germline V gene data show CDR1 as SNHLY and CDR2 as FYNNEI.

This chain uses TRBV28 with TRBJ1-2, with D possibly being TRBD1 (5 bases). The germline CDR1 and CDR2 sequences are MDHEN and SYDVKM. The CDR3 consists of 13 residues. Trimming removed 2 bases from V and 2 bases from J, with 6 bases in between. This CDR3 reads CASSLNRNYGYTF. The CDR3 region has the DNA TGTGCCAGCAGTTTAAACAGGAACTATGGCTACACCTTC.

The chain couples TRBV10-2 to TRBJ1-1; TRBD1 matches at 8 bases. The germline gives CDR1 WSHSY, CDR2 SAAADI. The CDR3 loop spans 15 amino acids. V shed 5 bases, J shed 4 bases, and the junction held 9 bases outside the gene matches. This CDR3 reads CASSRAGGSGTEAFF. CDR3 bases: TGCGCCAGCAGTCGTGCAGGGGGCTCTGGCACTGAAGCTTTCTTT.

This chain uses TRBV24-1 with TRBJ1-1; tentative D call: TRBD1 (5 bases). V dropped 2 bases and J dropped 1 base, with 10 bases sitting between them. CDR3 size: 15 residues. CDR1 is KGHDR and CDR2 is SFDVKD in the germline V gene. CDR3 in DNA: TGTGCCACCAGTGATTCAGGACAACCGAACACTGAAGCTTTCTTT. Encoded protein: CATSDSGQPNTEAFF.